This TCR beta chain was observed in a study of T cell changes during pregnancy in multiple sclerosis. Clones were read by immunoSEQ multiplex PCR, and TCRdb kept only the in-frame ones, dropping some. The data contain fewer than 150,000 clones, about 96% of them singletons. The CDR3 is 13 amino acids. V shed 3 bases and J shed 12 bases, with 15 bases lying between them. Germline V lookup: CDR1 SGHDN, CDR2 FVKESK. This clonotype was sampled from a female donor with multiple sclerosis, enrolled in a pregnancy study. The material was peripheral blood, obtained after pregnancy. The chain uses TRBV14 and TRBJ2-1, with TRBD1 as a possible D gene (6 bases). The CDR3 region has the DNA TGTGCCAGCAGCCAGCTGGGGGCCCTTAGGCAGTTCTTC. Translation: CASSQLGALRQFF.